This T cell receptor (delta chain) emerged from a study of γδ T cells in repeated Plasmodium falciparum infection. Turning to the study itself: Sampling occurred at baseline, pre-infection for selected infections, and 21 days post-infection.

Germline-derived CDR1 and CDR2 are TSWWSYY and QGS. V lost 9 bases and J lost 0; bases outside the gene matches: 10. The CDR3 consists of 15 residues. As concerns this clone: Its antigen is as yet unknown.

TCRdb re-called clones from the multiplex PCR reads using CATT. The sample holds under 65,000 delta-chain clones, 1.7% seen once. Study-wide findings and caveats: Compared with Australian children, Malian Vdelta2-negative repertoires seemed more clonal, less diverse, less shared. The Malian cohort came from a small rural village of predominantly one ethnic group.

Bulk repertoires came from Vgamma9/Vdelta2+ or Vdelta2-negative gammadelta T cells flow-sorted from PBMC. Input material: gamma-delta T cells from blood. This clonotype was obtained from a pool of human donors (malaria-infected and uninfected, not separated). V usage is TRDV1 and J usage is TRDJ1; 7 positions agree with TRDD3. Here the J gene was assigned by germline matching of the DNA, as TCRdb has none. CDR3 residues: CALTYEGDNTDKLIF. The CDR3 DNA sequence: TGTGCTCTGACCTACGAAGGGGATAACACCGATAAACTCATCTTT.